This T cell receptor beta chain was identified in a study of T cells in Graves' hyperthyroidism and ophthalmopathy. V was shortened by 0 bases and J by 0 bases, with 8 bases between the two germline ends. Germline CDR1 MNHEY, CDR2 SVGAGI. This CDR3 is built from 15 residues. It was RNA transcripts that yielded the amplified TCR beta CDR3 regions. An initial round of RT-PCR targeting the TCR CDR3 relied on the HTBI primer set. TCRdb recomputed calls from the multiplex PCR reads with MiXCR, one row per CDR3 protein. The sample lists about 400,000 distinct CDR3 sequences; roughly 13% were seen once. This clonotype was detected ten times or more.

J is TRBJ1-1 and V is TRBV6-5, with no clear D. The sample consisted of blood. The TCR was taken from a woman younger than 35 with Graves' hyperthyroidism. CDR3 bases: TGTGCCAGCAGTTACTCTCGGGTGATGAACACTGAAGCTTTCTTT. Its protein is CASSYSRVMNTEAFF.